This is a list of T cell receptor beta chains from one sample in a study of T-cell reconstitution after alpha-beta-depleted transplantation in children. TCRdb reprocessed the PCR reads with MiXCR, giving one entry per CDR3 protein. The data show approximately 400,000 distinct CDR3 sequences, 15% to 20% seen once. The sample here was PBMCs, mostly from graft donor cells, taken 360 days after TCRalphabeta/CD19-depleted stem cell transplant. Receptors originate from a boy younger than two who had a stem cell transplant for Wiskott-Aldrich syndrome, so the T cells may come from the graft donor. CDR3s include the opening cysteine and the closing phenylalanine or tryptophan. The D gene is left open where the match is weak. Expanded clones are given a class, and other clones once, few, many or no size at all.

j_gene: TRBJ2-3
d_gene: NA
len: 15
v_gene: TRBV27
abundance: NA
CDR3nt: TGTGCCAGCAGACCCCTCGCTAGGGCCCCAGATACGCAGTATTTT
CDR3aa: CASRPLARAPDTQYF

j_gene: TRBJ2-3
d_gene: NA
len: 12
v_gene: TRBV7-2
abundance: NA
CDR3nt: TGTGCCAGCAGCTTAGTCCTTATTCCGCAGTATTTT
CDR3aa: CASSLVLIPQYF

j_gene: TRBJ2-7
d_gene: TRBD2
len: 15
v_gene: TRBV12-3/TRBV12-4
abundance: few
CDR3nt: TGTGCCAGCAGAGGGGATAGCGGGCCTCCCTACGAGCAGTACTTC
CDR3aa: CASRGDSGPPYEQYF

j_gene: TRBJ2-5
d_gene: TRBD2
len: 17
v_gene: TRBV5-1
abundance: NA
CDR3nt: TGCGCCAGCAGCACCCTAGCGGGAGGGATGTACCAAGAGACCCAGTACTTC
CDR3aa: CASSTLAGGMYQETQYF

j_gene: TRBJ1-6
d_gene: NA
len: 15
v_gene: TRBV3-1
abundance: NA
CDR3nt: TGTGCCAGCAGCCAAGTTCAGGGACCATATTCACCCCTCCACTTT
CDR3aa: CASSQVQGPYSPLHF

j_gene: TRBJ2-7
d_gene: NA
len: 13
v_gene: TRBV4-2
abundance: NA
CDR3nt: TGTGCCAGCAGCCCTGGGGTCCTCTACGAGCAGTACTTC
CDR3aa: CASSPGVLYEQYF

j_gene: TRBJ2-3
d_gene: NA
len: 14
v_gene: TRBV7-2
abundance: few
CDR3nt: TGTGCCAGCAGCTTGACGACAGGCACAGATACGCAGTATTTT
CDR3aa: CASSLTTGTDTQYF

j_gene: TRBJ1-1
d_gene: TRBD1
len: 16
v_gene: TRBV12-3/TRBV12-4
abundance: NA
CDR3nt: TGTGCCAGCAGTCCCGGGACAGGGAGGATGAACACTGAAGCTTTCTTT
CDR3aa: CASSPGTGRMNTEAFF

j_gene: TRBJ2-7
d_gene: NA
len: 13
v_gene: TRBV20-1
abundance: NA
CDR3nt: TGCAGTGCTAGAGATTCCGGGCACTACGAGCAGTACTTC
CDR3aa: CSARDSGHYEQYF

j_gene: TRBJ2-3
d_gene: NA
len: 16
v_gene: TRBV2
abundance: few
CDR3nt: TGTGCCAGCGGTCGGACAGTTCAACCTAGCACAGATACGCAGTATTTT
CDR3aa: CASGRTVQPSTDTQYF

j_gene: TRBJ2-3
d_gene: NA
len: 17
v_gene: TRBV7-2
abundance: NA
CDR3nt: TGTGCCAGCAGTTTCGGACTTGGCGGGGCCAGCACAGATACGCAGTATTTT
CDR3aa: CASSFGLGGASTDTQYF

j_gene: TRBJ2-7
d_gene: NA
len: 14
v_gene: TRBV20-1
abundance: NA
CDR3nt: TGCAGTGCTAGATCAGGTCAATACAACTACGAGCAGTACTTC
CDR3aa: CSARSGQYNYEQYF

j_gene: TRBJ2-7
d_gene: TRBD2
len: 18
v_gene: TRBV25-1
abundance: few
CDR3nt: TGTGCCAGCAGCCTAAGGGGCCTAGCGGGAGGGCCGGTCTACGAGCAGTACTTC
CDR3aa: CASSLRGLAGGPVYEQYF

j_gene: TRBJ2-1
d_gene: TRBD1
len: 16
v_gene: TRBV20-1
abundance: NA
CDR3nt: TGCAGTGCTAGTCATCGGGACAGATACCTACACAATGAGCAGTTCTTC
CDR3aa: CSASHRDRYLHNEQFF

j_gene: TRBJ1-1
d_gene: NA
len: 16
v_gene: TRBV7-9
abundance: few
CDR3nt: TGTGCCAGCAGCCCAGACAGTGTCTTCATGAACACTGAAGCTTTCTTT
CDR3aa: CASSPDSVFMNTEAFF

j_gene: TRBJ2-3
d_gene: NA
len: 17
v_gene: TRBV7-8
abundance: few
CDR3nt: TGTGCCAGCAGCCTAATGTATCCTAGGGCCCATACAGATACGCAGTATTTT
CDR3aa: CASSLMYPRAHTDTQYF

j_gene: TRBJ2-6
d_gene: TRBD1
len: 19
v_gene: TRBV7-6
abundance: few
CDR3nt: TGTGCCAGCAGCTTAGAACCAGGGACAGGGGGCACTGGGGCCAACGTCCTGACTTTC
CDR3aa: CASSLEPGTGGTGANVLTF

j_gene: TRBJ2-2
d_gene: NA
len: 14
v_gene: TRBV10-1
abundance: few
CDR3nt: TGCGCCAGCAGTGGGCAGGGAAAGACCGGGGAGCTGTTTTTT
CDR3aa: CASSGQGKTGELFF

j_gene: TRBJ1-1
d_gene: NA
len: 15
v_gene: TRBV20-1
abundance: few
CDR3nt: TGCAGTGCTAGAGCGCGGAGCGCCGTGAACACTGAAGCTTTCTTT
CDR3aa: CSARARSAVNTEAFF

j_gene: TRBJ2-5
d_gene: NA
len: 15
v_gene: TRBV4-1
abundance: few
CDR3nt: TGCGCCAGCAGCCAAGTACCCGCCCTGGGGGAGACCCAGTACTTC
CDR3aa: CASSQVPALGETQYF

j_gene: TRBJ2-3
d_gene: NA
len: 13
v_gene: TRBV10-2
abundance: NA
CDR3nt: TGCGCCTGCTTTGGGCGGGACACAGATACGCAGTATTTT
CDR3aa: CACFGRDTDTQYF

j_gene: TRBJ2-1
d_gene: NA
len: 11
v_gene: TRBV18
abundance: NA
CDR3nt: TGTGCCAGCTCACCAGGGAGTGAGCAGTTCTTC
CDR3aa: CASSPGSEQFF

j_gene: TRBJ2-2
d_gene: NA
len: 13
v_gene: TRBV6-5
abundance: many
CDR3nt: TGTGCCAGCAGTTACCCAGTTACCGGGGAGCTGTTTTTT
CDR3aa: CASSYPVTGELFF

j_gene: TRBJ2-7
d_gene: TRBD1
len: 12
v_gene: TRBV20-1
abundance: few
CDR3nt: TGCAGTGGGTGGGACAGTTCCTACGAGCAGTACTTC
CDR3aa: CSGWDSSYEQYF

j_gene: TRBJ2-7
d_gene: TRBD2
len: 16
v_gene: TRBV5-6
abundance: NA
CDR3nt: TGTGCCAGCAGCTTGCCCGGGACTAGCGGAACCTACGAGCAGTACTTC
CDR3aa: CASSLPGTSGTYEQYF

j_gene: TRBJ2-7
d_gene: NA
len: 15
v_gene: TRBV4-1
abundance: few
CDR3nt: TGCGCCAGCAGCCAACCACGGGACGGATCCTACGAGCAGTACTTC
CDR3aa: CASSQPRDGSYEQYF

j_gene: TRBJ2-5
d_gene: TRBD2
len: 15
v_gene: TRBV10-3
abundance: few
CDR3nt: TGTGCCATCGCCGGGACTAGCGGGGTCGCGGAGACCCAGTACTTC
CDR3aa: CAIAGTSGVAETQYF

j_gene: TRBJ2-2
d_gene: TRBD2
len: 16
v_gene: TRBV12-3/TRBV12-4
abundance: few
CDR3nt: TGTGCCAGCAGTGTACTAGCGGGAGCAGCGGCCGGGGAGCTGTTTTTT
CDR3aa: CASSVLAGAAAGELFF

j_gene: TRBJ1-1
d_gene: NA
len: 16
v_gene: TRBV5-1
abundance: NA
CDR3nt: TGCGCCAGCAGCTTGGGGCAGGGAGGTTTACCAACTGAAGCTTTCTTT
CDR3aa: CASSLGQGGLPTEAFF

j_gene: TRBJ2-1
d_gene: TRBD1
len: 16
v_gene: TRBV5-1
abundance: many
CDR3nt: TGCGCCAGCAGCTTCCACAGGGGGTCCTCTGGCAATGAGCAGTTCTTC
CDR3aa: CASSFHRGSSGNEQFF

j_gene: TRBJ2-7
d_gene: NA
len: 18
v_gene: TRBV12-3/TRBV12-4
abundance: NA
CDR3nt: TGTGCCAGCAGTCCCACGGTTGAGAGGGGGGGGAGCTCCTACGAGCAGTACTTC
CDR3aa: CASSPTVERGGSSYEQYF

j_gene: TRBJ2-6
d_gene: NA
len: 16
v_gene: TRBV7-2
abundance: NA
CDR3nt: TGTGCCAGCAGCTTACTAGGCAGGGCTGGGGCCAACGTCCTGACTTTC
CDR3aa: CASSLLGRAGANVLTF

j_gene: TRBJ2-1
d_gene: NA
len: 14
v_gene: TRBV10-3
abundance: NA
CDR3nt: TGTGCCACCACTAGTCAGGGGGGCAACAATGAGCAGTTCTTC
CDR3aa: CATTSQGGNNEQFF

j_gene: TRBJ2-3
d_gene: NA
len: 12
v_gene: TRBV10-3
abundance: NA
CDR3nt: TGTGCCATCAGCCCCAGCGTGGATACGCAGTATTTT
CDR3aa: CAISPSVDTQYF

j_gene: TRBJ2-7
d_gene: NA
len: 18
v_gene: TRBV6-1
abundance: NA
CDR3nt: TGTGCCAGTAAAAAAAGGGGGCAGGGAGGCCCGGGGGCCTACGAGCAGTACTTC
CDR3aa: CASKKRGQGGPGAYEQYF

j_gene: TRBJ2-1
d_gene: TRBD2
len: 17
v_gene: TRBV7-9
abundance: NA
CDR3nt: TGTGCCAGCAGCTTACCTCCTAGCGGGAGGGCCCACAATGAGCAGTTCTTC
CDR3aa: CASSLPPSGRAHNEQFF

j_gene: TRBJ2-1
d_gene: TRBD2
len: 16
v_gene: TRBV20-1
abundance: NA
CDR3nt: TGCTGTGCTAGGCCTAGCGGCTCCAGCTCCTACAATGAGCAGTTCTTC
CDR3aa: CCARPSGSSSYNEQFF

j_gene: TRBJ2-5
d_gene: NA
len: 15
v_gene: TRBV11-2
abundance: NA
CDR3nt: TGTGCCAGCAGCTTAAGCCCGCAGGGTCAAGAGACCCAGTACTTC
CDR3aa: CASSLSPQGQETQYF

j_gene: TRBJ2-1
d_gene: TRBD1
len: 16
v_gene: TRBV4-1
abundance: few
CDR3nt: TGCGCCAGCAGCCCCTCACAGGGGGGCAGGGGCCATGAGCAGTTCTTC
CDR3aa: CASSPSQGGRGHEQFF

j_gene: TRBJ2-2
d_gene: TRBD2
len: 15
v_gene: TRBV20-1
abundance: few
CDR3nt: TGCAGTGCTAGGGGGGGGATCGCGAACACCGGGGAGCTGTTTTTT
CDR3aa: CSARGGIANTGELFF

j_gene: TRBJ2-5
d_gene: TRBD2
len: 17
v_gene: TRBV4-1
abundance: few
CDR3nt: TGCGCCAGCAGCCAAGTGGTTCTAGGACTAGCCGGGGAGACCCAGTACTTC
CDR3aa: CASSQVVLGLAGETQYF

j_gene: TRBJ1-1
d_gene: NA
len: 16
v_gene: TRBV4-1
abundance: NA
CDR3nt: TGCGCCAGCAGCCAACCAACTACAGAGATAAACACTGAAGCTTTCTTT
CDR3aa: CASSQPTTEINTEAFF

j_gene: TRBJ2-3
d_gene: TRBD2
len: 14
v_gene: TRBV6-2/TRBV6-3
abundance: few
CDR3nt: TGTGCCAGCAGTTCGGGACTAGACACAGATACGCAGTATTTT
CDR3aa: CASSSGLDTDTQYF

j_gene: TRBJ2-7
d_gene: NA
len: 18
v_gene: TRBV12-3/TRBV12-4
abundance: NA
CDR3nt: TGTGCCAGCACCACTTCCCGGGTGGGGCAGGGGCGTACCTACGAGCAGTACTTC
CDR3aa: CASTTSRVGQGRTYEQYF

j_gene: TRBJ2-7
d_gene: TRBD1
len: 14
v_gene: TRBV7-9
abundance: NA
CDR3nt: TGTGCCAGCGTTCCGGGACAGGGCTCCTACGAGCAGTACTTC
CDR3aa: CASVPGQGSYEQYF

j_gene: TRBJ2-5
d_gene: TRBD2
len: 18
v_gene: TRBV4-1
abundance: few
CDR3nt: TGCGCCAGCAGCCAAGAGGGGAGCGGGGGGCCCCTCCAAGAGACCCAGTACTTC
CDR3aa: CASSQEGSGGPLQETQYF

j_gene: TRBJ2-7
d_gene: NA
len: 14
v_gene: TRBV12-3/TRBV12-4
abundance: few
CDR3nt: TGTGCCAGCAGGCCCGGTACCTCTCCCTACGAGCAGTACTTC
CDR3aa: CASRPGTSPYEQYF

j_gene: TRBJ2-7
d_gene: NA
len: 14
v_gene: TRBV18
abundance: NA
CDR3nt: TGTGCCAGCTCACCCACGACAGCTGACTACGAGCAGTACTTC
CDR3aa: CASSPTTADYEQYF

j_gene: TRBJ2-7
d_gene: NA
len: 14
v_gene: TRBV4-2
abundance: NA
CDR3nt: TGTGCCAGCAGCCAAGGAGACAGGAACTACGAGCAGTACTTC
CDR3aa: CASSQGDRNYEQYF

j_gene: TRBJ2-1
d_gene: NA
len: 16
v_gene: TRBV5-6
abundance: once
CDR3nt: TGTGCCAGCAGCCCCGGACCCCTCTGCACCCACAATGAGCAGTTCTTC
CDR3aa: CASSPGPLCTHNEQFF